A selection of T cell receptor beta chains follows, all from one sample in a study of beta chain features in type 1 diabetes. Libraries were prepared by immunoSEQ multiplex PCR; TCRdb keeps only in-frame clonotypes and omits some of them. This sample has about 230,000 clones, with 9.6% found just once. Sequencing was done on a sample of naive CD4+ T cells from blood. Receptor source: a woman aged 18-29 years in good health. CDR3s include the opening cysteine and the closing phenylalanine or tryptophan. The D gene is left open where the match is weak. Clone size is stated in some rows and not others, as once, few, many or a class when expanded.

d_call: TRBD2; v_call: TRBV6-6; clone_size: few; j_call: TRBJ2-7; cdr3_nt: TGTGCCAGCCTCAGCTTCGGGGGGGCGGACGAGCAGTACTTC; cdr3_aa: CASLSFGGADEQYF
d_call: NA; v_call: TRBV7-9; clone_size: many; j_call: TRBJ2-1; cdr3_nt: TGTGCCAGCAGCCCCCTCGCCAGGGGACGGAATGAGCAGTTCTTC; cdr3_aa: CASSPLARGRNEQFF
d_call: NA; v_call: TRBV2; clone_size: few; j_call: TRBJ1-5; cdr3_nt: TGTGCCAGCAAGGGAGGGCCGAATCAGCCCCAGCATTTT; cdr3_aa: CASKGGPNQPQHF
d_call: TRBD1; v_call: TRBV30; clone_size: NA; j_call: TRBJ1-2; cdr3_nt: TGTGCCTGGATAGGGGGCATCAACTATGGCTACACCTTC; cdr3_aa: CAWIGGINYGYTF
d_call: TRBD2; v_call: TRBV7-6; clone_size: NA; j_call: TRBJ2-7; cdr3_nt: TGTGCCAGCAGCTTATCCGGGACTAGCGGGAGTTACGAGCAGTACTTC; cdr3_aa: CASSLSGTSGSYEQYF
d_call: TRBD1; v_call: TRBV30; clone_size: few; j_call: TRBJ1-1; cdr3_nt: TGTGCCTCCCGGACAGGGTGGACTGAAGCTTTCTTT; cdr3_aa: CASRTGWTEAFF
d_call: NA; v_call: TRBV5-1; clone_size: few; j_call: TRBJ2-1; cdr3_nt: TGCGCCAGCAGCTTGGTAGCGGAGAATTACAATGAGCAGTTCTTC; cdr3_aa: CASSLVAENYNEQFF
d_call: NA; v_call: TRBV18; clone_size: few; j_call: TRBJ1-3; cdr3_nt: TGTGCCAGCTCACCCTTTGACAGGAGCTCTGGAAACACCATATATTTT; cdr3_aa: CASSPFDRSSGNTIYF
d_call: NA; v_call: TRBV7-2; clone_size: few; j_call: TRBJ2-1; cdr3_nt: TGTGCCAGCAGCCCCCAGGGGAGTTCGGGATTATACAATGAGCAGTTCTTC; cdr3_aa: CASSPQGSSGLYNEQFF
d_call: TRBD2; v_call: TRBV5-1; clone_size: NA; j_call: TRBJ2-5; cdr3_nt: TGCGCCAGCAGTGGGACTAGCGGGACGGAAGAGACCCAGTACTTC; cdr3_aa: CASSGTSGTEETQYF
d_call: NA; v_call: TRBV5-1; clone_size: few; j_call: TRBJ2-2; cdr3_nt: TGCGCCAGCAGCTTGGTGGGCCCCACCGGGGAGCTGTTTTTT; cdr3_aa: CASSLVGPTGELFF
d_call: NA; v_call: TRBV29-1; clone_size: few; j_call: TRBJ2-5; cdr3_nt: TGCAGCGTTGTGGGGGCAAGGGAGACCCAGTACTTC; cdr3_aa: CSVVGARETQYF
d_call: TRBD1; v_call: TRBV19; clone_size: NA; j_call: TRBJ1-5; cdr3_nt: TGTGCCAGTAGTGTACCTCGGGACAGGGGAACCAATCAGCCCCAGCATTTT; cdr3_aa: CASSVPRDRGTNQPQHF
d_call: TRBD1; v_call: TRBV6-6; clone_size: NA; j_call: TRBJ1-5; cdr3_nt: TGTGCCAGCAGCATCGACAGGGGCCTTTATCAGCCCCAGCATTTT; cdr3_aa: CASSIDRGLYQPQHF
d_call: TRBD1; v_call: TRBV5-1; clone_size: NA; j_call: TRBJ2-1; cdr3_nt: TGCGCCAGCAGCTTTCCGGGACAGGGGTTCAATGAGCAGTTCTTC; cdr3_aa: CASSFPGQGFNEQFF
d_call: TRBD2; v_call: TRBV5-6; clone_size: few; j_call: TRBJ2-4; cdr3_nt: TGTGCCAGCAGCTTGTTCAGAGGGAGGGTTGGGGAAAACATTCAGTACTTC; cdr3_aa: CASSLFRGRVGENIQYF
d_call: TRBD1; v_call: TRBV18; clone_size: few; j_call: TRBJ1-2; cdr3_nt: TGTGCCAGCTCACCCACAGGGGAGCTGAGGTATGGCTACACCTTC; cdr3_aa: CASSPTGELRYGYTF
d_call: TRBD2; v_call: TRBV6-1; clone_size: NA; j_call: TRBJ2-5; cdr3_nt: TGTGCCAGCAGTGACTTACTAGCGGGGGACAGAGAGACCCAGTACTTC; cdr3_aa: CASSDLLAGDRETQYF
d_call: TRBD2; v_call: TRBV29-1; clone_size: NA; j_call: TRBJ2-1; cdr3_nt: TGCAGCGTTCTGCCTAGACTAGCGGGAGGGCCACACAATGAGCAGTTCTTC; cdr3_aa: CSVLPRLAGGPHNEQFF
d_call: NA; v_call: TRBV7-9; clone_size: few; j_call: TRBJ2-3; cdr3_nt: TGTGCCAGCAGCTGGAGCGGTTCCACAGATACGCAGTATTTT; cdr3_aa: CASSWSGSTDTQYF
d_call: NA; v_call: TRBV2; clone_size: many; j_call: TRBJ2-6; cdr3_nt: TGTGCCAGCAGTGTGGAGATCGGGGCCAACGTCCTGACTTTC; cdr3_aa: CASSVEIGANVLTF
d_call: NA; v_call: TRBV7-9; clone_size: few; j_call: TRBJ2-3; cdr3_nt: TGTGCCAGCAGCCGCCTAGCTGGCGAGGATACGCAGTATTTT; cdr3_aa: CASSRLAGEDTQYF
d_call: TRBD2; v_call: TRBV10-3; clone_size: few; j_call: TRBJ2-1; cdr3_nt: TGTGCCATCAGTGAACTAGCGGGAGGCGGCGATGAGCAGTTCTTC; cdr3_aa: CAISELAGGGDEQFF
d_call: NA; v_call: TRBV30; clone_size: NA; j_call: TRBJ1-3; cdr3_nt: TGTGCCTGGACGAACTGGGGAAACACCATATATTTT; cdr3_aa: CAWTNWGNTIYF
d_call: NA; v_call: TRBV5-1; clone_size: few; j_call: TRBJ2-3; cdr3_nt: TGCGCCAGCAGCGGGGGGTACACAGATACGCAGTATTTT; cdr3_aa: CASSGGYTDTQYF
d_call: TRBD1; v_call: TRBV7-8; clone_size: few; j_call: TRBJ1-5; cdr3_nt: TGTGCCAGCAGCTTAGATCCCAGGGGGGCCTCATATAGCAATCAGCCCCAGCATTTT; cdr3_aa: CASSLDPRGASYSNQPQHF
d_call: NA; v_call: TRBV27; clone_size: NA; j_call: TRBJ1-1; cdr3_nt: TGTGCCAGCAGTTTGGCGAAGGGGATAATGAACACTGAAGCTTTCTTT; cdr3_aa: CASSLAKGIMNTEAFF
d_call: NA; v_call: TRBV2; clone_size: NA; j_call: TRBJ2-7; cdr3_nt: TGTGCCAGCAGTGATAGCGGAACCTACGAGCAGTACTTC; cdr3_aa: CASSDSGTYEQYF
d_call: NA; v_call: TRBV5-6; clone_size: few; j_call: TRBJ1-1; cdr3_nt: TGTGCCAGCAGCTTGACCGGGGAGGGGAGCACTGAAGCTTTCTTT; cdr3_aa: CASSLTGEGSTEAFF
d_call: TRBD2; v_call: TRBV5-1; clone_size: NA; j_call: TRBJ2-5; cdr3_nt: TGCGCCAGCAGCTTCGGACTAGCGGGGGGCTTTCAAGAGACCCAGTACTTC; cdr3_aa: CASSFGLAGGFQETQYF
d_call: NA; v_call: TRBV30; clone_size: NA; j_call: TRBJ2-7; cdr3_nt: TGTGCCTGGAGTGGAACCGGGACACTGTACGAGCAGTACTTC; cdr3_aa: CAWSGTGTLYEQYF
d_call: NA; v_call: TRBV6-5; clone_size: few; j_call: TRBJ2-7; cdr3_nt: TGTGCCAGCAGCAGCCCCAGGGGTGGCGACGAGCAGTACTTC; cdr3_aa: CASSSPRGGDEQYF
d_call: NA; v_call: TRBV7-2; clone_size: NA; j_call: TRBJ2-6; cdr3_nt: TGTGCCAGCAGCTTAGGGCCGGCAGGGTTGGGGTCTGGGGCCAACGTCCTGACTTTC; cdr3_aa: CASSLGPAGLGSGANVLTF
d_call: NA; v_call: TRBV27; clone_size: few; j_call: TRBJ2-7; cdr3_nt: TGTGCCAGCAGTACCCGGACAAAACCCAACGAGCAGTACTTC; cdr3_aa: CASSTRTKPNEQYF
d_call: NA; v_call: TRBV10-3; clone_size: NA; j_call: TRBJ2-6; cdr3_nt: TGTGCCATCAGTGAGACGCAGGGTGAGGTTGGGGCCAACGTCCTGACTTTC; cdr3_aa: CAISETQGEVGANVLTF
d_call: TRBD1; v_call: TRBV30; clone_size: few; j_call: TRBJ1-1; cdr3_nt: TGTGCCTGGAGTGTCAGGTGGACAGGCAGAACACTGGGAGCTTTCTTT; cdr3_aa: CAWSVRWTGRTLGAFF
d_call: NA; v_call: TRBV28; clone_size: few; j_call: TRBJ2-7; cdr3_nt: TGTGCCAGCAGTTCCGGTCAGGGGGGGTACTTC; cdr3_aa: CASSSGQGGYF
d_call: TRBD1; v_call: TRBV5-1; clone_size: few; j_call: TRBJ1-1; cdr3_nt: TGCGCCAGCAGCTTCCCGGGACAGCCCTTCACTGAAGCTTTCTTT; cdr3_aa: CASSFPGQPFTEAFF
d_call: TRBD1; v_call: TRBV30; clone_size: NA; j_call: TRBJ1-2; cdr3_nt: TGTGCCTGGGGGGGACAGTTTTATAACTATGGCTACACCTTC; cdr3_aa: CAWGGQFYNYGYTF